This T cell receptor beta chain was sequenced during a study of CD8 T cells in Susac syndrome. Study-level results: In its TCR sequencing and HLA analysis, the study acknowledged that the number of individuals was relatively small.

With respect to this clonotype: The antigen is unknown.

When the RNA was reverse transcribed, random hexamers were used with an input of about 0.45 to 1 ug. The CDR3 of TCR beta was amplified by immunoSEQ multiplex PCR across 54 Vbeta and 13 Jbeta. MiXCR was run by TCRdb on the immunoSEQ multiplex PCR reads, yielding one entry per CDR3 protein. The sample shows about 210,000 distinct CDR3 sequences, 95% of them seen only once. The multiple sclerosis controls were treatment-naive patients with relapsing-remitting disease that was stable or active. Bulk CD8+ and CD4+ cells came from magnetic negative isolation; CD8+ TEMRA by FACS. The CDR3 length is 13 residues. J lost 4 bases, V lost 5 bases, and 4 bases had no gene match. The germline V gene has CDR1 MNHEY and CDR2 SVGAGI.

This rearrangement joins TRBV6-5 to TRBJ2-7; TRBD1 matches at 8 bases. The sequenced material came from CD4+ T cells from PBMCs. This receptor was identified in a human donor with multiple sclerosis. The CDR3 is CASSPTGGYEQYF. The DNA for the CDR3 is TGTGCCAGCAGTCCAACAGGGGGTTACGAGCAGTACTTC.